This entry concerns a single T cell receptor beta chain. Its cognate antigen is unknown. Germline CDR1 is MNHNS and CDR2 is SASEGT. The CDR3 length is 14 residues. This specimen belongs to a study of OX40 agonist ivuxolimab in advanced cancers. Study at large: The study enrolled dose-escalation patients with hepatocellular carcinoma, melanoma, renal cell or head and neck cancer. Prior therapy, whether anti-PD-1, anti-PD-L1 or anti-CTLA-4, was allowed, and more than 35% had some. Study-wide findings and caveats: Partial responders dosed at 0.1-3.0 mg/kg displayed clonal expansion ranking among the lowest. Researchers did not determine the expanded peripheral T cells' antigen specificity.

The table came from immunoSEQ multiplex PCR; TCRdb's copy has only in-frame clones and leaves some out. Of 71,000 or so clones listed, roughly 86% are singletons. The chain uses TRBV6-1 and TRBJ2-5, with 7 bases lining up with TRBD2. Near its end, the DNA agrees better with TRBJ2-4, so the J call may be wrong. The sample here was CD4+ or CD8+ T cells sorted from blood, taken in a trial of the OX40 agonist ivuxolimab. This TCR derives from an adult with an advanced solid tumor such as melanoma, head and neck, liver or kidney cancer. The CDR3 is CALREGPAKNIQYF. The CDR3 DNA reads TGTGCCCTAAGGGAGGGGCCAGCCAAAAACATTCAGTACTTC.